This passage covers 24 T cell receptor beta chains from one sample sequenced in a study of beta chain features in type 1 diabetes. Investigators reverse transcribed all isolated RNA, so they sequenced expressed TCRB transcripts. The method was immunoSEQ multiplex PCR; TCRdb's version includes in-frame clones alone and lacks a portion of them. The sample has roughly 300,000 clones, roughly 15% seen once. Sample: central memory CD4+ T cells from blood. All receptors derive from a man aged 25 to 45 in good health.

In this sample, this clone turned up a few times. CDR3 nucleotide sequence: TGTGCCAGCAGCTTAGAGGGACTAGGGAATGAGCAGTTCTTC. Its translation: CASSLEGLGNEQFF. This chain uses TRBV7-2 with TRBJ2-1; 8 positions match TRBD2. The CDR3 length is 14 residues. V trimming: 1 base; J trimming: 7 bases; junction bases outside the gene matches: 3. Germline V gives CDR1 SGHTA, CDR2 FQGNSA.

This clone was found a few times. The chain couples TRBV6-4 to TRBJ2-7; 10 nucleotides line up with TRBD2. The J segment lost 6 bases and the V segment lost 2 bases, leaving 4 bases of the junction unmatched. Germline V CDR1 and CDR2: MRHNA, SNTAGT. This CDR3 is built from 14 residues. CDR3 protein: CASSDHTSGIEQYV. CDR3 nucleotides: TGTGCCAGCAGTGACCACACTAGCGGGATCGAGCAGTACGTC.

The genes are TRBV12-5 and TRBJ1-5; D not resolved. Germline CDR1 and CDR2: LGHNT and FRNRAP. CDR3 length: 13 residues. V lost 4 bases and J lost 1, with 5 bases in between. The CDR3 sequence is CASGSGSNQPQHF. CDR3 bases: TGTGCTAGTGGTTCCGGCAGCAATCAGCCCCAGCATTTT.

CDR3 nucleotide sequence: TGCAGCGTTTGGGCAGGTCGCACTGAAGCTTTCTTT. Translated: CSVWAGRTEAFF. The V call is TRBV29-1, the J call TRBJ1-1, with no clear D. From germline, CDR1 is SQVTM and CDR2 ANQGSEA. V was pared by 5 bases and J by 4 bases, with 11 bases between. The CDR3 spans 12 residues.

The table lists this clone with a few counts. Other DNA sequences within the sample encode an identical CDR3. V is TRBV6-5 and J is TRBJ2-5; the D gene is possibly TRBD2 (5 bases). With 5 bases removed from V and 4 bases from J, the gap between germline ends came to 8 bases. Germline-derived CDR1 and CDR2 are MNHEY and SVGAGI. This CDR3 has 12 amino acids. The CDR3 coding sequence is TGTGCCAGCAGTGATGAGGGAGAGACCCAGTACTTC. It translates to CASSDEGETQYF.

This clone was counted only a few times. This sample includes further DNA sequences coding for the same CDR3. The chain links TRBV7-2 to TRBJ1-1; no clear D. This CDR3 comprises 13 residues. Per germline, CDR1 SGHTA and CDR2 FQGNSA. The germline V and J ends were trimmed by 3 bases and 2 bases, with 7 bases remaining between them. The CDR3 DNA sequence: TGTGCCAGCAGCTTGGAGGGTAACACTGAAGCTTTCTTT. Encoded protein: CASSLEGNTEAFF. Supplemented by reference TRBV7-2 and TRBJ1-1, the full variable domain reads GAGVSQSPSNKVTEKGKDVELRCDPISGHTALYWYRQSLGQGLEFLIYFQGNSAPDKSGLPSDRFSAERTGGSVSTLTIQRTQQEDSAVYLCASSLEGNTEAFFGQGTRLTVV.

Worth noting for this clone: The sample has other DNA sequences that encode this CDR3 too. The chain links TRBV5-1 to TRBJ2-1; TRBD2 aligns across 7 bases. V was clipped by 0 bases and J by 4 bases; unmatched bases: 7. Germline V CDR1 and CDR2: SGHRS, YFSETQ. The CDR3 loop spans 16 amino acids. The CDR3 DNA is TGCGCCAGCAGCTTGGTGGCTAGCGGATCGTACAATGAGCAGTTCTTC. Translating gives CASSLVASGSYNEQFF.

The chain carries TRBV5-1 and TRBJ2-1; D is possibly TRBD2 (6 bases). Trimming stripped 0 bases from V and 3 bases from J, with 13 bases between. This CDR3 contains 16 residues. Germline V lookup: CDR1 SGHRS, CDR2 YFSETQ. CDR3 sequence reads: CASSLEPSDRYNEQFF. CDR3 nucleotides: TGCGCCAGCAGCTTGGAGCCTAGCGACCGCTACAATGAGCAGTTCTTC.

CDR3 nucleotide sequence: TGTGCCAGCTCACCAAAGGAGGGTTGGGGGTCCTACGAGCAGTACGTC. Its translation: CASSPKEGWGSYEQYV. The J gene is TRBJ2-7, the V gene TRBV18; a possible D gene is TRBD2 (6 bases). This CDR3 region has 16 residues. Between the trimmed V and J ends, which lost 2 bases and 1 base, there was a span of 15 bases. Germline CDR1 KGHSH, CDR2 LQKENI.

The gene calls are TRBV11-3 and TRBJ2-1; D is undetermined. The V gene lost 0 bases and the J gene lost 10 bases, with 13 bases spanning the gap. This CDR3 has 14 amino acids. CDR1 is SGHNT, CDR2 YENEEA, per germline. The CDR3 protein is CASSLDGPNQEQFF. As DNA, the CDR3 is TGTGCCAGCAGCTTAGACGGCCCTAACCAGGAGCAGTTCTTC.

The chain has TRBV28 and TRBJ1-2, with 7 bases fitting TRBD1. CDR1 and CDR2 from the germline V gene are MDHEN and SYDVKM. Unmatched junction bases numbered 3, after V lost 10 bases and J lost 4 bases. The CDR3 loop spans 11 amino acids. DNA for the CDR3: TGTGCCACCAGGGGGGCCTATGGCTACACCTTC. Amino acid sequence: CATRGAYGYTF.

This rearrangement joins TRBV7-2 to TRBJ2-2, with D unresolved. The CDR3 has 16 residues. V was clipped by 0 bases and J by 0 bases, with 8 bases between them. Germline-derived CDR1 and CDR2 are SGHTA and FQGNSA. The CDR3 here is CASSLASNTNTGELFF. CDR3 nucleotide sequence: TGTGCCAGCAGCTTAGCATCCAACACGAACACCGGGGAGCTGTTTTTT.

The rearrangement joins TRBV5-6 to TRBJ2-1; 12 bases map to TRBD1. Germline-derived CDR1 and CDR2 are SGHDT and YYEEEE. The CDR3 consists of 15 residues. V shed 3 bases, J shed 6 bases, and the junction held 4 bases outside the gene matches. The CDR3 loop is CASSWGQGAVNEQFF. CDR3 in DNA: TGTGCCAGCAGCTGGGGACAGGGGGCTGTCAATGAGCAGTTCTTC.

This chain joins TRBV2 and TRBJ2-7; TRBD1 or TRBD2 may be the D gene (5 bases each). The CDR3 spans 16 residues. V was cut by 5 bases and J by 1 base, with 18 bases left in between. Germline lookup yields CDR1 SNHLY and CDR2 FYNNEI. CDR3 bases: TGTGCCAGCAGTCACCCCCGGGACGGCGAATCCTACGAGCAGTACTTC. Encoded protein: CASSHPRDGESYEQYF. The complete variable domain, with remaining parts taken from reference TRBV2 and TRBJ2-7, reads EPEVTQTPSHQVTQMGQEVILRCVPISNHLYFYWYRQILGQKVEFLVSFYNNEISEKSEIFDDQFSVERPDGSNFTLKIRSTKLEDSAMYFCASSHPRDGESYEQYFGPGTRLTVT.

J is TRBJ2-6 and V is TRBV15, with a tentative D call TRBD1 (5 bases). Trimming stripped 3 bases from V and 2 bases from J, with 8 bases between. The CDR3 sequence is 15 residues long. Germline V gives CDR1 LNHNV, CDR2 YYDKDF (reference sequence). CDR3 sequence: CATSSRVAGANVLTF. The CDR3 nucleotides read TGTGCCACCAGCAGCAGGGTCGCTGGGGCCAACGTCCTGACTTTC.

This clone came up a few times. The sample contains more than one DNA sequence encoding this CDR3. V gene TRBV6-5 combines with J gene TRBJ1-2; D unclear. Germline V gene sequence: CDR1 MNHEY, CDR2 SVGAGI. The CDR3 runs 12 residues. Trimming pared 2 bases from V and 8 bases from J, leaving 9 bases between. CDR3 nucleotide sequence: TGTGCCAGCAGTTACCGTGGTGGCGGCTACACCTTC. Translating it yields CASSYRGGGYTF.

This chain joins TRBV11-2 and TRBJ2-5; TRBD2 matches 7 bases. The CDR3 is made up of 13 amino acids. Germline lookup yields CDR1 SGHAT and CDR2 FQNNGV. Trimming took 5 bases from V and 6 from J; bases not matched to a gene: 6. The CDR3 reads CASSGSGAKTQYF. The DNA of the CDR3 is TGTGCCAGCAGCGGGAGCGGGGCCAAGACCCAGTACTTC.

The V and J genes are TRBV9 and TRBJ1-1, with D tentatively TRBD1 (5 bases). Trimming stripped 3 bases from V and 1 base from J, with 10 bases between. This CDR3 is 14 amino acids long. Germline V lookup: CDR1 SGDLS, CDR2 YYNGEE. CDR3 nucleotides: TGTGCCAGCAGCGCTCAGGGCCAGAACACTGAAGCTTTCTTT. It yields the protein CASSAQGQNTEAFF.

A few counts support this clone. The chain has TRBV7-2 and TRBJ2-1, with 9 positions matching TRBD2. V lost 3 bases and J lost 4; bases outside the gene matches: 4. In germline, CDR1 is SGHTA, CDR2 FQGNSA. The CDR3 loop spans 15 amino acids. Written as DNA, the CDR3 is TGTGCCAGCAGCTTCATGACTAGCGGATACAATGAGCAGTTCTTC. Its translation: CASSFMTSGYNEQFF.

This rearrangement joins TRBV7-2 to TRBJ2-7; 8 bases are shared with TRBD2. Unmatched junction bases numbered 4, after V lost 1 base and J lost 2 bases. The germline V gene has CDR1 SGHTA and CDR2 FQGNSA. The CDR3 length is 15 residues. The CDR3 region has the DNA TGTGCCAGCAGCTTAGGACTAGCGCGGCCCTACGAGCAGTACTTC. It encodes CASSLGLARPYEQYF.

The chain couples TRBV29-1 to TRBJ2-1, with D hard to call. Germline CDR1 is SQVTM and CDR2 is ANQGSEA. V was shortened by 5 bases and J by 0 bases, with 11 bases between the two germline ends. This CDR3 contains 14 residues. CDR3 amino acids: CSVPVASSYNEQFF. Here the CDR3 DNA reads TGCAGCGTTCCAGTGGCTAGCTCCTACAATGAGCAGTTCTTC.

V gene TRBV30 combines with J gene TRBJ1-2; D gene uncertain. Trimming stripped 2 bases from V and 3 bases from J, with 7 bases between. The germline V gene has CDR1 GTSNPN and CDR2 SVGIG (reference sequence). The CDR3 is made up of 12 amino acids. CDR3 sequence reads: CAWSQVYYGYTF. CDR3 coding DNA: TGTGCCTGGAGTCAGGTCTACTATGGCTACACCTTC.

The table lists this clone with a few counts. In nucleotides, the CDR3 is TGCGCCAGCAGCTTGGAAGGGTGGGGCCAAGAGACCCAGTACTTC. Amino acids: CASSLEGWGQETQYF. The chain employs TRBV5-1 and TRBJ2-5; D is ambiguous. The CDR3 loop spans 15 amino acids. With 0 bases removed from V and 1 base from J, the gap between germline ends came to 10 bases. CDR1 and CDR2 (germline): SGHRS, YFSETQ.

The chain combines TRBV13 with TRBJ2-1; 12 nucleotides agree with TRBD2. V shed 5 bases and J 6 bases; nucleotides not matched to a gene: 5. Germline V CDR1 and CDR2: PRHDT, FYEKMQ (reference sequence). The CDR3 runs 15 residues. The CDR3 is CASSGLAGTPNEQFF. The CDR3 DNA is TGTGCCAGCAGCGGACTAGCGGGGACACCCAATGAGCAGTTCTTC.